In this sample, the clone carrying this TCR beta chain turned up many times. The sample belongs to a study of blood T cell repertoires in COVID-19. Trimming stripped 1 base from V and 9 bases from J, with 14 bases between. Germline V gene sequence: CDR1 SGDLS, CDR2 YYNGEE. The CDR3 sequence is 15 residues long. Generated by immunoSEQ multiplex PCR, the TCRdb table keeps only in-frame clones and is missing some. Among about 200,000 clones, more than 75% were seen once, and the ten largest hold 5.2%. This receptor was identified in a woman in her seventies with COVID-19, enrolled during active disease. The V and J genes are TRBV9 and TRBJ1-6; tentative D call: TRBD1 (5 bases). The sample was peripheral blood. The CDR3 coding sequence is TGTGCCAGCAGCGTACTTCCCAGGGAGGGTTCACCCCTCCACTTT. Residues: CASSVLPREGSPLHF.